The 5 T cell receptor beta chains below all came from one sample that was sequenced in a study of T cell repertoires in cytomegalovirus infection. Their recognized antigens are unknown. TCRdb processed the reads anew with MiXCR; each CDR3 protein has one entry. The repertoire has hundreds of thousands of distinct CDR3 sequences, around 32% of them found once; the top ten carry roughly 13%. The material was cultured CD8+ T cells from PBMCs, obtained from culture after CMV antigen stimulation. Every receptor here comes from a human donor in good health (CMV status not recorded). Some clones in this sample may be carry-over from other donors' samples.

The table lists this clonotype with a few counts. V is TRBV27 and J is TRBJ2-3; D gene unclear. Trimming took off 6 bases at V and 0 bases at J, with 13 bases between the two ends. The CDR3 is made up of 15 amino acids. CDR1 and CDR2 (germline): MNHEY, SMNVEV (reference sequence). The CDR3 here is CASSPFGMSTDTQYF. The CDR3 DNA follows: TGTGCCAGCAGCCCCTTCGGAATGAGCACAGATACGCAGTATTTT.

There are a few counts of this clonotype. This chain connects TRBV7-9 to TRBJ1-6; possibly TRBD1 for D (6 bases). CDR3 size: 15 residues. The germline V and J ends were trimmed by 5 bases and 8 bases, with 16 bases remaining between them. Per germline, CDR1 SEHNR and CDR2 FQNEAQ (reference sequence). CDR3 coding DNA: TGTGCCAGCAGCCCAGTCAGGGGCGAAGATTCACCCCTCCACTTT. Protein: CASSPVRGEDSPLHF.

A few counts support this clonotype. This chain joins TRBV2 and TRBJ2-4, with 15 bases that match TRBD2. The CDR3 has 17 amino acids. The ends lost 5 bases at V and 3 bases at J; junction bases unmatched: 5. Germline values: CDR1 SNHLY, CDR2 FYNNEI. CDR3: CASSPGLAGGLKNIQYF. The CDR3 nucleotides are TGTGCCAGCAGTCCGGGACTAGCGGGGGGCCTCAAAAACATTCAGTACTTC.

J is TRBJ1-1 and V is TRBV5-1; perhaps TRBD1 as D (5 bases). Germline values: CDR1 SGHRS, CDR2 YFSETQ. The CDR3 extends over 13 amino acids. V lost 5 bases and J 6 bases, leaving 14 bases between the germline ends. The CDR3, as DNA: TGCGCCAGCAGATCTCCAGGGAGACCTGAAGCTTTCTTT. It is translated as CASRSPGRPEAFF.

The CDR3 sequence: CASSLVGIRKTQYF. The CDR3 nucleotides read TGTGCCAGCAGCTTAGTGGGGATCCGCAAGACCCAGTACTTC. The chain couples TRBV11-3 to TRBJ2-5; D gene uncertain. Trimming cost V 1 base and J 6 bases, with 12 bases left between them. Germline V gives CDR1 SGHNT, CDR2 YENEEA. The CDR3 has 14 residues.